This T cell receptor beta chain came from a study of OX40 agonist ivuxolimab in advanced cancers. Comments on this clone: Its antigen is undetermined.

Study-wide results and caveats: At 0.1 to 3.0 mg/kg and by week 6, CD4+ and CD8+ T cells in the blood had expanded clonally. CD8+ T cells averaged more expanded clones than CD4+.

Baseline was the first blood sampling point, followed by cycle 4 day 1 and cycle 7 day 1. Germline V gene lookup returns CDR1 MNHEY and CDR2 SVGAGI. This CDR3 is built from 15 residues. Trimming removed 1 base from V and 4 bases from J, with 11 bases in between. The protocol was immunoSEQ multiplex PCR, while the TCRdb copy is restricted to in-frame clones and leaves out a portion. The data show about 21,000 clones, around 87% seen once. This chain links TRBV6-5 with TRBJ2-1; tentative D call: TRBD1 (6 bases). The specimen was CD4+ or CD8+ T cells sorted from blood, collected in a trial of the OX40 agonist ivuxolimab. This TCR came from an adult with an advanced solid tumor such as melanoma, head and neck, liver or kidney cancer. The CDR3 DNA is TGTGCCAGCAGTTACTTGGGGACACGATACAATGAGCAGTTCTTC. Amino acids: CASSYLGTRYNEQFF.